These 16 T cell receptor beta chains were all obtained from the same sample, sequenced in a study of T cell responses to AZD1222 COVID-19 vaccine. Clones were read by immunoSEQ multiplex PCR, and TCRdb kept only the in-frame ones, dropping some. Here the sample spans about 76,000 clones, roughly 80% being singletons. The starting material was peripheral blood, obtained 28 days after the second dose of the MenACWY control vaccine. Every receptor here comes from an adult who received the MenACWY meningococcal vaccine as a control.

The chain has TRBV5-8 and TRBJ2-7, with D perhaps TRBD2 (5 bases). Per germline, CDR1 SGHTS and CDR2 YDEGEE. The CDR3 length is 14 residues. V lost 9 bases to trimming and J lost 0 bases, with 16 bases between them. CDR3 in amino acids: CATRKAADSYEQYF. CDR3 nucleotide sequence: TGTGCCACCCGGAAAGCAGCGGACTCCTACGAGCAGTACTTC. Complete variable domain (other parts from reference TRBV5-8 and TRBJ2-7): EAGVTQSPTHLIKTRGQQATLRCSPISGHTSVYWYQQALGLGLQFLLWYDEGEERNRGNFPPRFSGRQFPNYSSELNVNALELEDSALYLCATRKAADSYEQYFGPGTRLTVT.

This chain joins TRBV19 and TRBJ2-7; no firm D call. CDR1 and CDR2 from the germline V gene are LNHDA and SQIVND (reference sequence). Trimming pared 4 bases from V and 0 bases from J, leaving 13 bases between. The CDR3 consists of 15 residues. The CDR3 region is CASSRVGGSSYEQYF. The CDR3 region has the DNA TGTGCCAGTAGTAGGGTTGGCGGAAGCTCCTACGAGCAGTACTTC.

This chain joins TRBV5-1 and TRBJ2-1; D uncertain. The germline CDR1 and CDR2 sequences are SGHRS and YFSETQ. The CDR3 is 14 residues long. Trimming stripped 0 bases from V and 5 bases from J, with 9 bases between. The CDR3 coding sequence is TGCGCCAGCAGCTTGGCCAGGAAGGACAATGAGCAGTTCTTC. As protein: CASSLARKDNEQFF.

The chain joins TRBV29-1 to TRBJ2-1; 14 positions match TRBD2. With 6 bases clipped from V and 4 bases from J, the junction kept 5 bases outside the gene matches. This CDR3 is built from 15 residues. Germline V lookup: CDR1 SQVTM, CDR2 ANQGSEA. The CDR3: CSVLGTSGGYNEQFF. In nucleotides, the CDR3 is TGCAGCGTCCTCGGGACTAGCGGGGGATACAATGAGCAGTTCTTC.

The chain is built from TRBV7-9 and TRBJ1-1; D gene unclear. CDR3 length equals 14 residues. Trimming cost V 2 bases and J 4 bases, with 11 bases left between them. Germline V gives CDR1 SEHNR, CDR2 FQNEAQ (reference sequence). CDR3 DNA: TGTGCCAGCAGCTTATCGGACCAGAGCACTGAAGCTTTCTTT. This sequence encodes CASSLSDQSTEAFF. Drawing the rest from reference TRBV7-9 and TRBJ1-1, the complete variable domain is DTGVSQNPRHKITKRGQNVTFRCDPISEHNRLYWYRQTLGQGPEFLTYFQNEAQLEKSRLLSDRFSAERPKGSFSTLEIQRTEQGDSAMYLCASSLSDQSTEAFFGQGTRLTVV.

The V and J genes are TRBV30 and TRBJ2-7, with D unresolved. V was cut by 2 bases and J by 2 bases, with 7 bases left in between. There are 12 residues in the CDR3. Germline V gene sequence: CDR1 GTSNPN, CDR2 SVGIG (reference sequence). The CDR3, as DNA: TGTGCCTGGAGTTTGTTGACCTACGAGCAGTACTTC. Translated, it gives CAWSLLTYEQYF.

A few counts support this clone. The gene calls are TRBV7-8 and TRBJ1-5; the D gene is possibly TRBD1 (5 bases). The CDR3 runs to 16 residues. CDR1 SGHVS and CDR2 FQNEAQ come from the germline V gene. V was pared by 2 bases and J by 0 bases, with 11 bases between. The CDR3 DNA is TGTGCCAGCAGCTTATTGACAGAATATAGCAATCAGCCCCAGCATTTT. Protein product: CASSLLTEYSNQPQHF.

This clone was picked up a small number of times. J is TRBJ1-1 and V is TRBV7-9; D is unclear. The V gene lost 5 bases and the J gene lost 4 bases, with 20 bases spanning the gap. The CDR3 is 16 residues long. In germline, CDR1 is SEHNR, CDR2 FQNEAQ (reference sequence). CDR3 nucleotides: TGTGCCAGCAGCCCGGGGAGCATCCGGGATAGCACTGAAGCTTTCTTT. Translated, it gives CASSPGSIRDSTEAFF.

This clone was seen only a few times. V and J are TRBV6-5 and TRBJ1-4, with unresolved D. The germline gives CDR1 MNHEY, CDR2 SVGAGI. The germline V and J ends were trimmed by 6 bases and 8 bases, with 16 bases remaining between them. The CDR3 has 14 residues. The CDR3 reads CASRTTTGGEKLFF. Here the CDR3 DNA reads TGTGCCAGCAGGACGACGACCGGCGGGGAAAAACTGTTTTTT.

This chain joins TRBV9 and TRBJ2-7; a weak D match, TRBD1 (6 bases). V lost 2 bases and J lost 2, with 11 bases in between. Germline V CDR1 and CDR2: SGDLS, YYNGEE. The CDR3 contains 14 residues. DNA for the CDR3: TGTGCCAGCAGCGTCGAGGACAGCCCCTACGAGCAGTACTTC. Amino acids: CASSVEDSPYEQYF.

This chain links TRBV28 with TRBJ1-5; 7 bases match TRBD1. The germline V gene encodes CDR1 MDHEN and CDR2 SYDVKM. This CDR3 has 17 amino acids. V shed 5 bases, J shed 4 bases, and the junction held 14 bases outside the gene matches. The CDR3 DNA reads TGTGCCAGCAGTACATTCGCCCAGGGGGACGATAATCAGCCCCAGCATTTT. This gives the protein CASSTFAQGDDNQPQHF.

The chain recombines TRBV7-3 with TRBJ1-5; D remains ambiguous. CDR1 and CDR2 (germline): SGHTA, FQGTGA. The CDR3 is 15 residues long. Trimming stripped 5 bases from V and 1 base from J, with 12 bases between. The CDR3 DNA follows: TGTGCCAGCAGCCGTACTCGCCTCAGCAATCAGCCCCAGCATTTT. Protein sequence: CASSRTRLSNQPQHF.

This clone occurred once. This sequence joins TRBV29-1 and TRBJ1-5; perhaps TRBD1 as D (5 bases). Germline V gene data show CDR1 as SQVTM and CDR2 as ANQGSEA. The V end was cut by 5 bases, the J end by 7 bases, with 18 bases between. The CDR3 is 14 residues long. The CDR3 sequence is CSVLEGAGDQPQHF. The CDR3 nucleotides read TGCAGCGTTCTAGAAGGGGCGGGTGACCAGCCCCAGCATTTT. The variable domain in full, completed from reference TRBV29-1 and TRBJ1-5, reads SAVISQKPSRDICQRGTSLTIQCQVDSQVTMMFWYRQQPGQSLTLIATANQGSEATYESGFVIDKFPISRPNLTFSTLTVSNMSPEDSSIYLCSVLEGAGDQPQHFGDGTRLSIL.

The sample holds a few counts of this clone. The chain joins TRBV5-1 to TRBJ1-1; no clear D. CDR1 and CDR2 from the germline V gene are SGHRS and YFSETQ. V was shortened by 0 bases and J by 7 bases, with 7 bases between the two germline ends. The CDR3 sequence is 12 residues long. CDR3 region: CASSLEGSEAFF. In DNA form, the CDR3 reads TGCGCCAGCAGCTTGGAGGGCAGTGAAGCTTTCTTT.

The V call is TRBV6-2 or TRBV6-3, the J call TRBJ1-5; no definite D call. V lost 0 bases to trimming and J lost 0 bases, with 9 bases between them. The CDR3 extends over 16 amino acids. Germline assignment: CDR1 MNHEY and CDR2 SVGEGT. The CDR3 DNA sequence: TGTGCCAGCAGTTACTCGTCGAGTGCTAGCAATCAGCCCCAGCATTTT. It translates to CASSYSSSASNQPQHF.

J is TRBJ1-1 and V is TRBV18; weak D call: TRBD1 (6 bases). CDR1 and CDR2 (germline): KGHSH, LQKENI. The CDR3 consists of 14 residues. V was trimmed by 3 bases and J by 1 base, leaving 9 bases between them. In nucleotides, the CDR3 is TGTGCCAGCTCACCGAACAGGGAGAACACTGAAGCTTTCTTT. It specifies CASSPNRENTEAFF. The whole variable domain, remainder taken from reference TRBV18 and TRBJ1-1, is NAGVMQNPRHLVRRRGQEARLRCSPMKGHSHVYWYRQLPEEGLKFMVYLQKENIIDESGMPKERFSAEFPKEGPSILRIQQVVRGDSAAYFCASSPNRENTEAFFGQGTRLTVV.